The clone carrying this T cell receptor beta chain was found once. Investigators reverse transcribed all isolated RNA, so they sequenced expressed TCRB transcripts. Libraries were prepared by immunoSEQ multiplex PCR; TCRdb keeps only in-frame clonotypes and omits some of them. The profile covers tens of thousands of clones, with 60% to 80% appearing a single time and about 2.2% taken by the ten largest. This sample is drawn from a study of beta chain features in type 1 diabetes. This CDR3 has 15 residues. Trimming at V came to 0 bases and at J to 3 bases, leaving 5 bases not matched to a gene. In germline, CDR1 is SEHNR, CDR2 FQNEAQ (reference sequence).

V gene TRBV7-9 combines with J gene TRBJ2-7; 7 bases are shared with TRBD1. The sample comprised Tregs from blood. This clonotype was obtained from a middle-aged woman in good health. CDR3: CASSLAFRTGYEQYF. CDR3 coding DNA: TGTGCCAGCAGCTTAGCGTTCAGGACAGGCTACGAGCAGTACTTC.